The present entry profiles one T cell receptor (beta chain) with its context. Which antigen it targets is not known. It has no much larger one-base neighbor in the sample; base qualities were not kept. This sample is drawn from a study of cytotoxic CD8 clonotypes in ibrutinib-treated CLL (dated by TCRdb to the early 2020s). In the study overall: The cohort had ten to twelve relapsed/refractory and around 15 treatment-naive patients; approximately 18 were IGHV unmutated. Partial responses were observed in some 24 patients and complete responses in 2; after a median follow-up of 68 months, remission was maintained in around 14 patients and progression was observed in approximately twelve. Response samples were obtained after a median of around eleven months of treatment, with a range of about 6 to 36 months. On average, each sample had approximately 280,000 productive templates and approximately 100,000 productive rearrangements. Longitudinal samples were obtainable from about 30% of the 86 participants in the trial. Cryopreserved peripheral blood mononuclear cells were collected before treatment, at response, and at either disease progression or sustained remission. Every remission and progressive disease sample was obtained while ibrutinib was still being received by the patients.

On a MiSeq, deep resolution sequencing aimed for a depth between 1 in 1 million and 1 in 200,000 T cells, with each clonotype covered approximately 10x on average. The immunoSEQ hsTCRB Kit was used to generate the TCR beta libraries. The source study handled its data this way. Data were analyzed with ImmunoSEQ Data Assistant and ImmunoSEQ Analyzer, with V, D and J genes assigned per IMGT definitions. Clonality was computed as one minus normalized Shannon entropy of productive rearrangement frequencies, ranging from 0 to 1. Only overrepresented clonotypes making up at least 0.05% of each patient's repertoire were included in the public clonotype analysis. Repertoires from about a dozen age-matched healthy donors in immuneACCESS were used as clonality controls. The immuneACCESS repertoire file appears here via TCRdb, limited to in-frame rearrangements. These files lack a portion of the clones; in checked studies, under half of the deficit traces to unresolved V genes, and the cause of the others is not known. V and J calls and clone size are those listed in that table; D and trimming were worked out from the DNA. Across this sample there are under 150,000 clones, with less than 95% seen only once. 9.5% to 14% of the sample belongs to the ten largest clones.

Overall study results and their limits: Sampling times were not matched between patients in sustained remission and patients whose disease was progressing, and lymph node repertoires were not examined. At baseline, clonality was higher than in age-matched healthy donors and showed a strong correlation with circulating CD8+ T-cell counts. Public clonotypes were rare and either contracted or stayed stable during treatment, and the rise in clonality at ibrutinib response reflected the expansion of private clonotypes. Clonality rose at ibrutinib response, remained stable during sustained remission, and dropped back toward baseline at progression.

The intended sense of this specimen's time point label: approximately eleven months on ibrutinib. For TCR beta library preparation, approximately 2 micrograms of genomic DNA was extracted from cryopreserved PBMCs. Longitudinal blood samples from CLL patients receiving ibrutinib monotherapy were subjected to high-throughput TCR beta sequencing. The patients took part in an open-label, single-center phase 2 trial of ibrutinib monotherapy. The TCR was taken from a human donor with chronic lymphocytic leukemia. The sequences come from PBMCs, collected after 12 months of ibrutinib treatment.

This receptor carries the CDR3 CAWSVRRDNQPQHF. In nucleotide form, the sequence is TGTGCCTGGAGTGTACGCCGGGACAATCAGCCCCAGCATTTT. The chain was built from TRBV30 and TRBJ1-5, with the D gene not confidently named. The germline V gene (reference sequence) sets CDR1 to GTSNPN and CDR2 to SVGIG. The junction shows trimming of 0 bases on V and 3 bases on J, plus 9 bases between the germline ends. The CDR3 starts with the cysteine, ends with the phenylalanine, and has 14 residues. Just CDR3 DNA is preserved here, 42 bases in frame from base 1.